This T cell receptor (beta chain) was captured by sequencing in a study of T cell responses to AZD1222 COVID-19 vaccine. Across the whole study: Recipients boosted at about 4 weeks or about 12 weeks are pooled. Study outcomes and limitations: White British ancestry dominated among donors, who included more females, and clonal diversity was possibly underestimated. Receipt of two AZD1222 doses was followed by a rise in Spike-specific TCR breadth and depth.

CDR1 and CDR2 (germline): SGHAT, FQNNGV. The CDR3 totals 13 residues. V was cut by 5 bases and J by 1 base, with 6 bases left in between. Only one count was recorded for this clone. No antigen is known for it. Other DNA sequences in this sample translate to the same CDR3. Sequencing was performed with immunoSEQ multiplex PCR; in TCRdb, only in-frame clones are kept and a portion is missing. The table shows roughly 150,000 clones, with 91% occurring only once. The receptor was derived from an adult in good health. This chain joins TRBV11-2 and TRBJ1-5; D is unresolved. The sequencing used peripheral blood, collected on day 0 of AZD1222 vaccination. For the CDR3, the DNA is TGTGCCAGCAGCCCCGACAGCAATCAGCCCCAGCATTTT. This encodes CASSPDSNQPQHF.